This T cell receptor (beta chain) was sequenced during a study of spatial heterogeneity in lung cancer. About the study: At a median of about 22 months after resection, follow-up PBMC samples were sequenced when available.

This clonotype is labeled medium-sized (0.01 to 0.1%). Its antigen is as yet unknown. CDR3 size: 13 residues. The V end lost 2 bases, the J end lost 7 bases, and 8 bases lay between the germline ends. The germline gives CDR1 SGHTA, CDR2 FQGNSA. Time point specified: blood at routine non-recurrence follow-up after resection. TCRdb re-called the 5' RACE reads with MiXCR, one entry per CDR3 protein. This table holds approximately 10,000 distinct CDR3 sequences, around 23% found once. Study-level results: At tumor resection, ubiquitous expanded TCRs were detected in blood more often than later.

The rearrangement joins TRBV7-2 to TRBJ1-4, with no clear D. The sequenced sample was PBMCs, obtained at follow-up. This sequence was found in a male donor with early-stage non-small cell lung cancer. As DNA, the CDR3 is TGTGCCAGCAGCTTAAGTCTCAGTGAAAAACTGTTTTTT. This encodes CASSLSLSEKLFF.